What follows are 10 T cell receptor beta chains derived from one specimen sequenced in a study of blood T cell repertoires in COVID-19. Data came from immunoSEQ multiplex PCR; TCRdb stores just in-frame clones and leaves some out. The sample contains around 160,000 clones, around 81% of which appear only once. Source material: peripheral blood. Source of these receptors: a man between 60 and 75 years old with active or convalescent COVID-19.

The V call is TRBV3-1 (or the pseudogene TRBV3-2), the J call TRBJ1-2; unclear D gene. V lost 2 bases to trimming and J lost 8 bases, with 9 bases between them. Per the germline V gene, CDR1 is LGHDT and CDR2 is YNNKEL (reference sequence). This CDR3 has 12 residues. The CDR3 DNA sequence: TGTGCCAGCAGCCAACGGGGTCGCGGCTACACCTTC. This codes for CASSQRGRGYTF.

This clone occurred a few times. V and J are TRBV6-5 and TRBJ1-2; D is perhaps TRBD1 (5 bases). V was cut by 8 bases and J by 5 bases, with 12 bases left in between. CDR1 is MNHEY, CDR2 SVGAGI, per germline. CDR3 length: 12 amino acids. The CDR3 sequence is CASRQGGYGYTF. The CDR3 DNA follows: TGTGCCAGCCGCCAGGGTGGTTATGGCTACACCTTC.

V gene TRBV10-1 combines with J gene TRBJ2-2; TRBD2 aligns across 7 bases. Germline V gene data show CDR1 as WNHNN and CDR2 as SYGVQD (reference sequence). This CDR3 has 15 residues. With 3 bases clipped from V and 4 bases from J, the junction kept 5 bases outside the gene matches. CDR3 in amino acids: CASSDLAESTGELFF. The DNA for the CDR3 is TGCGCCAGCAGTGACCTAGCGGAAAGCACCGGGGAGCTGTTTTTT.

The V and J genes are TRBV19 and TRBJ2-7; TRBD1 matches at 9 bases. Germline CDR1 and CDR2: LNHDA and SQIVND (reference sequence). This CDR3 is built from 19 residues. The V segment lost 3 bases and the J segment 1 base; nucleotides outside the gene matches: 16. The CDR3 region has the DNA TGTGCCAGTAGTATGGGGGCCCCGGGACAGGGAGGCCATTCCTACGAGCAGTACTTC. Amino acids: CASSMGAPGQGGHSYEQYF.

A single count supports this clone. V usage is TRBV27 and J usage is TRBJ2-5; 7 bases line up with TRBD2. This CDR3 has 17 amino acids. The V segment lost 0 bases and the J segment 1 base; nucleotides outside the gene matches: 8. CDR1 and CDR2 from the germline V gene are MNHEY and SMNVEV (reference sequence). Written as DNA, the CDR3 is TGTGCCAGCAGTTTATCGGGGGGAGCGGGATTCCAAGAGACCCAGTACTTC. This codes for CASSLSGGAGFQETQYF.

This clone came up once. V usage is TRBV29-1 and J usage is TRBJ2-7, with a tentative D call TRBD2 (5 bases). CDR1 and CDR2 (germline): SQVTM, ANQGSEA. The V end was cut by 6 bases, the J end by 0 bases, with 15 bases between. The CDR3 consists of 14 residues. The CDR3 spells CSVTLAGSSYEQYF. The CDR3 DNA is TGCAGCGTGACCCTCGCGGGTAGCTCCTACGAGCAGTACTTC.

The gene calls are TRBV12-3 or TRBV12-4 and TRBJ1-2; D is unclear. There are 11 residues in the CDR3. V lost 4 bases, J lost 4 bases, and 4 bases lay in between. Written as DNA, the CDR3 is TGTGCCAGCAGTTCGGTCTATGGCTACACCTTC. It is translated as CASSSVYGYTF.

This chain links TRBV7-3 with TRBJ1-3; D remains ambiguous. V lost 5 bases, J lost 4 bases, and 9 bases lay in between. Looked up from germline, CDR1 is SGHTA and CDR2 is FQGTGA. The CDR3 has 13 residues. CDR3 in DNA: TGTGCCAGCAGCCTCGGGTACGGAAACACCATATATTTT. Translating it yields CASSLGYGNTIYF.

This clone was detected only a few times. The CDR3 DNA follows: TGTGCCATCAGTGAGTCCCTAGCGGGGGGGTCCCTCCCAGAGACCCAGTACTTC. Its protein product is CAISESLAGGSLPETQYF. The rearrangement links TRBV10-3 to TRBJ2-5; 12 nucleotides agree with TRBD2. With 0 bases clipped from V and 4 bases from J, the junction kept 9 bases outside the gene matches. The V gene's germline CDR1 is ENHRY and CDR2 SYGVKD. The CDR3 is made up of 18 amino acids.

The rearrangement links TRBV3-1 (or the pseudogene TRBV3-2) to TRBJ1-1; perhaps TRBD1 as D (5 bases). The CDR3 totals 13 residues. V lost 0 bases and J 4 bases, leaving 6 bases between the germline ends. CDR1 LGHDT and CDR2 YNNKEL come from the germline V gene (reference sequence). This CDR3 is CASSQEGVTEAFF. The CDR3 DNA reads as TGTGCCAGCAGCCAAGAAGGGGTCACTGAAGCTTTCTTT.